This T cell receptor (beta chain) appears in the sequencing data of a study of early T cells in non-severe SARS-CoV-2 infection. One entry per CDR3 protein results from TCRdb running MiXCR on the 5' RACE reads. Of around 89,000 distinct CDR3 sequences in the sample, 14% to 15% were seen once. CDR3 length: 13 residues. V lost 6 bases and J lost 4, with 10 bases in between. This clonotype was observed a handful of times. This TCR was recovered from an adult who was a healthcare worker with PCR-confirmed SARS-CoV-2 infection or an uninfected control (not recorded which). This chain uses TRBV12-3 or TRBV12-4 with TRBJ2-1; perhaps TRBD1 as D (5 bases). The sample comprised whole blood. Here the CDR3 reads CASRPQGYNEQFF. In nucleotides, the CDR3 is TGTGCCAGCAGGCCCCAGGGATACAATGAGCAGTTCTTC.